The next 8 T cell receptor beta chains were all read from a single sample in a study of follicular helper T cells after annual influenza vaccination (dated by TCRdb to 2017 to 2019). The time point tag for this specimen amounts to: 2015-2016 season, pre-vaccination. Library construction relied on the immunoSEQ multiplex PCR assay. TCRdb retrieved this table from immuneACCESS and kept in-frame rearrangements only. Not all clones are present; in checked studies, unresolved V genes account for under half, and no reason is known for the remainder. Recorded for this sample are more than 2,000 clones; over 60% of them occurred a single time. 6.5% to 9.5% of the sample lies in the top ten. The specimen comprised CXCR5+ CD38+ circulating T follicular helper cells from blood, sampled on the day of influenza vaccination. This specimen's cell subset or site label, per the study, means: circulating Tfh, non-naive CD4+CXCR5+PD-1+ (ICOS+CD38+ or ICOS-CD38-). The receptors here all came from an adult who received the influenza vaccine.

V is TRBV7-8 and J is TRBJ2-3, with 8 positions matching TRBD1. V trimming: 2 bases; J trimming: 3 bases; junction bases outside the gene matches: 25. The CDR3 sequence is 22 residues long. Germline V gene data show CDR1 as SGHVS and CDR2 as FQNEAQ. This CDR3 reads CASSLRGDRRGWERRATDTQYF. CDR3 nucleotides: TGTGCCAGCAGCTTAAGGGGGGACAGGCGAGGGTGGGAGCGGAGAGCTACAGATACGCAGTATTTT. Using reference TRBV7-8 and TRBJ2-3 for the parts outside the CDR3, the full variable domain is GAGVSQSPRYKVAKRGQDVALRCDPISGHVSLFWYQQALGQGPEFLTYFQNEAQLDKSGLPSDRFFAERPEGSVSTLKIQRTQQEDSAVYLCASSLRGDRRGWERRATDTQYFGPGTRLTVL.

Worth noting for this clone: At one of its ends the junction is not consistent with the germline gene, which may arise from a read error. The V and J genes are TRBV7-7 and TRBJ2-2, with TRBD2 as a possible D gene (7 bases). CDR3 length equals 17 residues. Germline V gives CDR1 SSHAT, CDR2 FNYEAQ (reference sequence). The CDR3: CASSLAPGGQNTGELFF. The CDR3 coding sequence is TGTGCTAGCAGCTTAGCGCCGGGGGGCCAAAACACCGGGGAGCTGTTTTTT. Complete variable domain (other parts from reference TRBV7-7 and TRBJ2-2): GAGVSQSPRYKVTKRGQDVTLRCDPISSHATLYWYQQALGQGPEFLTYFNYEAQPDKSGLPSDRFSAERPEGSISTLTIQRTEQRDSAMYRCASSLAPGGQNTGELFFGEGSRLTVL.

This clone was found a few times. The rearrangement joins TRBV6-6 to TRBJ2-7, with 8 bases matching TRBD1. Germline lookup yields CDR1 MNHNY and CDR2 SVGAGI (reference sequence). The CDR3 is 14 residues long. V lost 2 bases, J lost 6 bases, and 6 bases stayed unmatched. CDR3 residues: CASSYEGQGSEQYF. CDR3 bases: TGTGCCAGCAGTTACGAAGGACAGGGCTCCGAGCAGTACTTC.

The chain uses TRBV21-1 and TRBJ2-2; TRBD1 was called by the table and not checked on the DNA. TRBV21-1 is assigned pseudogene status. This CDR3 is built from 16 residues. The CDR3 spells CASSPKRQTNTGELFF. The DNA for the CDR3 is TGTGCCAGCAGCCCTAAGAGACAAACGAACACCGGGGAGCTGTTTTTT.

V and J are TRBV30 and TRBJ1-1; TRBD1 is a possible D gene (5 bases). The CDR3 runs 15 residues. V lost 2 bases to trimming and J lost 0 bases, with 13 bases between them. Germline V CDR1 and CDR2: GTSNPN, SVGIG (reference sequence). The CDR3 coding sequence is TGTGCCTGGAGTAGCCGGGGGAGTCTGAACACTGAAGCTTTCTTT. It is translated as CAWSSRGSLNTEAFF.

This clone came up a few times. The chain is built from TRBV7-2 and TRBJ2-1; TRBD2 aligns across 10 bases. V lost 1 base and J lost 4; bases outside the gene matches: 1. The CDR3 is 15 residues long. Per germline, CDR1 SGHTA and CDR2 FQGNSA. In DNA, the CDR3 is TGTGCCAGCAGCTTAGGGACTAGCGGTTACAATGAGCAGTTCTTC. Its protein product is CASSLGTSGYNEQFF.

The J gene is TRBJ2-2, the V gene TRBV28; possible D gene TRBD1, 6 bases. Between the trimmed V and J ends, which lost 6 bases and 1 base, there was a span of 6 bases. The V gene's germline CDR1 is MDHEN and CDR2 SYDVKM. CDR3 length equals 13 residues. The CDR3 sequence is CASRDRNTGELFF. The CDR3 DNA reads TGTGCCAGCAGGGACAGGAACACCGGGGAGCTGTTTTTT.

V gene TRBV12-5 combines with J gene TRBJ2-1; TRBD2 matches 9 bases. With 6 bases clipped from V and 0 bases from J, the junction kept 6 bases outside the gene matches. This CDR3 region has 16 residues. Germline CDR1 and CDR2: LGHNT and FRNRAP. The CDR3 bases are TGTGCTAGTGGCTCCGGCGGGGGGGCCTCCTACAATGAGCAGTTCTTC. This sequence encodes CASGSGGGASYNEQFF. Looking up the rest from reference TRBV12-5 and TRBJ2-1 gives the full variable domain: DARVTQTPRHKVTEMGQEVTMRCQPILGHNTVFWYRQTMMQGLELLAYFRNRAPLDDSGMPKDRFSAEMPDATLATLKIQPSEPRDSAVYFCASGSGGGASYNEQFFGPGTRLTVL.